Presented here are 6 T cell receptor beta chains from one specimen sequenced in a study of STAT5B mutations in CD4+ large granular lymphocyte leukemia. TCRdb keeps only in-frame clones here, not all; method: immunoSEQ multiplex PCR. The table lists around 10,000 clones, about 79% of them singletons. The sample comprised PBMCs. The receptors derive from a man in his sixties with CD4+ T-cell large granular lymphocyte leukemia.

The rearrangement uses TRBV2 and TRBJ2-2; weak D call: TRBD1 (6 bases). The CDR3 has 16 amino acids. V gave up 2 bases and J gave up 5 bases, with 15 bases separating them. Germline V gives CDR1 SNHLY, CDR2 FYNNEI. The CDR3 sequence: CASSESGPGVTGELFF. CDR3 nucleotides: TGTGCCAGCAGTGAATCCGGTCCAGGGGTGACCGGGGAGCTGTTTTTT.

The rearrangement joins TRBV10-3 to TRBJ2-1; 8 nucleotides agree with TRBD1. CDR1 ENHRY and CDR2 SYGVKD come from the germline V gene. V shed 4 bases and J 10 bases; nucleotides not matched to a gene: 6. The CDR3 runs to 13 residues. The CDR3 protein is CAISAQDRGEQFF. The CDR3 DNA reads TGTGCCATCAGTGCACAAGACAGGGGAGAGCAGTTCTTC.

This clone appeared a single time. The V and J genes are TRBV11-3 and TRBJ2-3, with 10 bases matching TRBD1. The length of the CDR3 is 15 residues. From germline, CDR1 is SGHNT and CDR2 YENEEA. The V gene end was trimmed by 5 bases and the J gene end by 3 bases; junction bases not matched to a gene: 5. The CDR3 region is CASSPRQGATDTQYF. CDR3 in DNA: TGTGCCAGCAGCCCAAGACAGGGGGCAACAGATACGCAGTATTTT.

The V call is TRBV19, the J call TRBJ2-2; perhaps D is TRBD1 or TRBD2 (5 bases each). The CDR3 has 14 residues. With 7 bases removed from V and 5 bases from J, the gap between germline ends came to 14 bases. Germline CDR1 reads LNHDA; CDR2 reads SQIVND (reference sequence). This CDR3 is CASKGQGETGELFF. The DNA for the CDR3 is TGTGCCAGTAAGGGCCAGGGAGAGACCGGGGAGCTGTTTTTT.

This chain links TRBV5-1 with TRBJ2-2; D is unclear. This CDR3 spans 15 amino acids. V lost 2 bases, J lost 1 base, and 9 bases lay in between. In germline, CDR1 is SGHRS, CDR2 YFSETQ. The CDR3 DNA follows: TGCGCCAGCAGCTTCCAAACAGAGAACACCGGGGAGCTGTTTTTT. Encoded protein: CASSFQTENTGELFF. Using reference TRBV5-1 and TRBJ2-2 for the parts outside the CDR3, the full variable domain is KAGVTQTPRYLIKTRGQQVTLSCSPISGHRSVSWYQQTPGQGLQFLFEYFSETQRNKGNFPGRFSGRQFSNSRSEMNVSTLELGDSALYLCASSFQTENTGELFFGEGSRLTVL.

The chain carries TRBV28 and TRBJ2-5; 8 bases line up with TRBD2. Losses at the gene ends were 7 bases for V and 5 bases for J; bases not matched to a gene: 12. Looked up from germline, CDR1 is MDHEN and CDR2 is SYDVKM. CDR3 length: 15 residues. CDR3 protein: CASTPPRGERETQYF. The CDR3 nucleotides are TGTGCCAGCACCCCTCCGCGGGGGGAGCGCGAGACCCAGTACTTC.